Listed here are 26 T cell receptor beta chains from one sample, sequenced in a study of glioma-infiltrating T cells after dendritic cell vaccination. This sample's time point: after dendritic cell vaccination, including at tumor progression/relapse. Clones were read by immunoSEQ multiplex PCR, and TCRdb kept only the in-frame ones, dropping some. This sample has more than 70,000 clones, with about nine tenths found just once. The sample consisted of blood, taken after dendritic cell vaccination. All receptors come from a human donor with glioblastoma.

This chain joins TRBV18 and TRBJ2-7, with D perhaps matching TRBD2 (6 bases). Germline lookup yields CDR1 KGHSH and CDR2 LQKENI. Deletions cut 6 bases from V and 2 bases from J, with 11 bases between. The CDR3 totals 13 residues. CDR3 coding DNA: TGTGCCAGCTCCATTAGCGGACCCTACGAGCAGTACTTC. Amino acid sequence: CASSISGPYEQYF.

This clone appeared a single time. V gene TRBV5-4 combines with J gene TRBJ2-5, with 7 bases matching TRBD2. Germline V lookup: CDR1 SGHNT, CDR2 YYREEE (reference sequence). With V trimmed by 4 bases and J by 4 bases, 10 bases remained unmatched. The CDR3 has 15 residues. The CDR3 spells CASSPKPASGETQYF. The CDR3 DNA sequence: TGTGCCAGCAGCCCCAAGCCGGCTAGCGGAGAGACCCAGTACTTC.

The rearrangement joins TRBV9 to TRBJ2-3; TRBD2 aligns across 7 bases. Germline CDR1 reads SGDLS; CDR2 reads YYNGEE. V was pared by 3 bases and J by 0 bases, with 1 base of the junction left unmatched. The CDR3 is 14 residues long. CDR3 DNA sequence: TGTGCCAGCAGCGGCGGGAGAAGCACAGATACGCAGTATTTT. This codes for CASSGGRSTDTQYF.

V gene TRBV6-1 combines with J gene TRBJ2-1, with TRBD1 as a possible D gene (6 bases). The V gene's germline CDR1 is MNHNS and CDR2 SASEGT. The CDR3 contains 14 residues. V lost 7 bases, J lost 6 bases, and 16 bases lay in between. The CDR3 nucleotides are TGTGCCAGCAAGGGACACTGGACGGGCAATGAGCAGTTCTTC. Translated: CASKGHWTGNEQFF.

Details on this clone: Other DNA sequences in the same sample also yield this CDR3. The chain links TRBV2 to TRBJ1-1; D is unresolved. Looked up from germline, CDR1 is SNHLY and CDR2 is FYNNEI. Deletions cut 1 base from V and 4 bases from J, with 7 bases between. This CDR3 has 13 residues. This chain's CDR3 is CASSEVRGTEAFF. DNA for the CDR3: TGTGCCAGCAGTGAAGTGCGGGGCACTGAAGCTTTCTTT.

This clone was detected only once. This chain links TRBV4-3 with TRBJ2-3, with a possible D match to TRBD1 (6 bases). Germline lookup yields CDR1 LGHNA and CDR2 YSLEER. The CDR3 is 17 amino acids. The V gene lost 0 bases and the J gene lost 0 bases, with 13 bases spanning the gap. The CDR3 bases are TGCGCCAGCAGCCAAGACCGGCCAGGGACAAGCACAGATACGCAGTATTTT. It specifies CASSQDRPGTSTDTQYF.

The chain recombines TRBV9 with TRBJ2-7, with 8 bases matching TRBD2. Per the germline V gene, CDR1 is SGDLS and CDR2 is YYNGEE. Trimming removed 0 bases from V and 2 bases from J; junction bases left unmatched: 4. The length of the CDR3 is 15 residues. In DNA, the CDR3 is TGTGCCAGCAGCGTAGCGGGCGGGGGGCCCTACGAGCAGTACTTC. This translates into CASSVAGGGPYEQYF. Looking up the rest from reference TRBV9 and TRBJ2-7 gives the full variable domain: DSGVTQTPKHLITATGQRVTLRCSPRSGDLSVYWYQQSLDQGLQFLIQYYNGEERAKGNILERFSAQQFPDLHSELNLSSLELGDSALYFCASSVAGGGPYEQYFGPGTRLTVT.

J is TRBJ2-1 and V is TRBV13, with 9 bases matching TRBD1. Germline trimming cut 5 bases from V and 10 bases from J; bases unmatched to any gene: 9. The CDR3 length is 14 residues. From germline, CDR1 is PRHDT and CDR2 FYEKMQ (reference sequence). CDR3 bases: TGTGCCAGCAGCCTAACAGGGGGCTTAAGGGAGCAGTTCTTC. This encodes CASSLTGGLREQFF.

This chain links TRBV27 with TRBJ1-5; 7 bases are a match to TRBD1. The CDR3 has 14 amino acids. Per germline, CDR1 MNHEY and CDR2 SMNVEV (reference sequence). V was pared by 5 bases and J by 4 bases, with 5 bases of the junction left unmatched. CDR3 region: CASSIGQANQPQHF. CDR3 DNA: TGTGCCAGCAGTATCGGACAGGCGAATCAGCCCCAGCATTTT.

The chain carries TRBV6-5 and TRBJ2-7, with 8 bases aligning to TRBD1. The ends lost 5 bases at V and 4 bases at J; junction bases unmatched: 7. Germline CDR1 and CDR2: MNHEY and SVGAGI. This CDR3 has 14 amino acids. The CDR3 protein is CASSDGQGRYEQYF. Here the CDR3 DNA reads TGTGCCAGCAGTGACGGACAGGGAAGGTACGAGCAGTACTTC.

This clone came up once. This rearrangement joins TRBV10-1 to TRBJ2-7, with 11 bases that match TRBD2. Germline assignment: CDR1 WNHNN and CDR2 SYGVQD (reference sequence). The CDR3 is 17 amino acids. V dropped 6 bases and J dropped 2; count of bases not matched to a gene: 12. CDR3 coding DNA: TGCGCCAGCAGAACACGTGGACTAGCGGGCTCCCCCTACGAGCAGTACTTC. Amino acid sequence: CASRTRGLAGSPYEQYF.

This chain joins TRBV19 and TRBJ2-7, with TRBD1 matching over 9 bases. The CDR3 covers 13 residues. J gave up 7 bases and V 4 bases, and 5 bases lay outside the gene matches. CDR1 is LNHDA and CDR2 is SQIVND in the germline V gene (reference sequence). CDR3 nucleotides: TGTGCCAGTAGTACACAGGGGGCGGGGGAGCAGTACTTC. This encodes CASSTQGAGEQYF.

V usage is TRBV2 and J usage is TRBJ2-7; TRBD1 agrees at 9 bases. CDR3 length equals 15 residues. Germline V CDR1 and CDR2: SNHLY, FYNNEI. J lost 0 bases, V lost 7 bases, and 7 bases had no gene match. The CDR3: CASTDRGQSSYEQYF. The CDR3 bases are TGTGCCAGCACGGACAGGGGCCAAAGCTCCTACGAGCAGTACTTC.

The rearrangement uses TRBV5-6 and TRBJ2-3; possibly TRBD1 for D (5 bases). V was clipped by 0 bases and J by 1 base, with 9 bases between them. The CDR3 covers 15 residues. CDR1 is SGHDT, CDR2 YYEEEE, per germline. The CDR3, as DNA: TGTGCCAGCAGCTTGGGGGCAGGGCGCACAGATACGCAGTATTTT. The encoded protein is CASSLGAGRTDTQYF.

The CDR3 here is CASSDVTGGSIRNEQFF. The CDR3 DNA reads as TGTGCCAGCAGCGACGTGACTGGCGGGAGTATACGCAATGAGCAGTTCTTC. J is TRBJ2-1 and V is TRBV7-2, with 7 bases that match TRBD2. V was pared by 5 bases and J by 6 bases, with 16 bases of the junction left unmatched. Per germline, CDR1 SGHTA and CDR2 FQGNSA. The CDR3 length is 17 residues. The whole variable domain, filled in from reference TRBV7-2 and TRBJ2-1, reads GAGVSQSPSNKVTEKGKDVELRCDPISGHTALYWYRQSLGQGLEFLIYFQGNSAPDKSGLPSDRFSAERTGGSVSTLTIQRTQQEDSAVYLCASSDVTGGSIRNEQFFGPGTRLTVL.

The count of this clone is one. The CDR3 protein is CASSESTGTNTEAFF. In DNA, the CDR3 is TGCGCCAGCAGTGAGTCCACAGGGACGAACACTGAAGCTTTCTTT. This chain links TRBV10-1 with TRBJ1-1, with D perhaps matching TRBD1 (6 bases). The CDR3 totals 15 residues. Trimming shortened V by 0 bases and J by 1 base, and 9 bases separated the two germline ends. The germline V gene encodes CDR1 WNHNN and CDR2 SYGVQD (reference sequence).

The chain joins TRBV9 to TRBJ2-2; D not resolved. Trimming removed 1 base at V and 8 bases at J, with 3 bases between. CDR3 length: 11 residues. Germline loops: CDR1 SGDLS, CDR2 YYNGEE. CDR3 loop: CASSVTGELFF. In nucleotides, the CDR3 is TGTGCCAGCAGCGTAACAGGGGAGCTGTTTTTT.

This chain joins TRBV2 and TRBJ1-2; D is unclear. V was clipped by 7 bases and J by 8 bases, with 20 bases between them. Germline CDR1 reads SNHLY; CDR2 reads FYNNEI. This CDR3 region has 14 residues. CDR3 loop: CASNEDMGHGGYTF. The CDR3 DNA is TGTGCCAGCAACGAAGATATGGGCCATGGGGGCTACACCTTC.

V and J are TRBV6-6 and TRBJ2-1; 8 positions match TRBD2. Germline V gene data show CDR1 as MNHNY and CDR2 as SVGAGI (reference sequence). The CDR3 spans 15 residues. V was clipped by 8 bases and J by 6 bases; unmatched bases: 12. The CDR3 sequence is CASRGGTSGGNEQFF. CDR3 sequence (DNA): TGTGCCAGCCGAGGGGGAACTAGCGGAGGCAATGAGCAGTTCTTC.

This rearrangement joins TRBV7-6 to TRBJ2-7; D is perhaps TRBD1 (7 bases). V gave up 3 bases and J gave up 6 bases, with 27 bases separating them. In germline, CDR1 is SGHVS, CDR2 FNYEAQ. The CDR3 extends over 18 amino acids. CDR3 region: CASSFPYYGGQTAGEQYF. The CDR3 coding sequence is TGTGCCAGCAGCTTTCCATACTATGGGGGACAGACAGCGGGCGAGCAGTACTTC. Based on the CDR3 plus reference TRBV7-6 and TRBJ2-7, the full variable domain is GAGVSQSPRYKVTKRGQDVALRCDPISGHVSLYWYRQALGQGPEFLTYFNYEAQQDKSGLPNDRFSAERPEGSISTLTIQRTEQRDSAMYRCASSFPYYGGQTAGEQYFGPGTRLTVT.

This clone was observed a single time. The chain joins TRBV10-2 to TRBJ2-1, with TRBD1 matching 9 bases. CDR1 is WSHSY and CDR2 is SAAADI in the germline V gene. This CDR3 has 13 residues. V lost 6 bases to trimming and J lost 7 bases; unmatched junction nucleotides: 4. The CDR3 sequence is CASRQGALNEQFF. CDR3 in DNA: TGCGCCAGCAGACAGGGGGCGCTGAATGAGCAGTTCTTC.

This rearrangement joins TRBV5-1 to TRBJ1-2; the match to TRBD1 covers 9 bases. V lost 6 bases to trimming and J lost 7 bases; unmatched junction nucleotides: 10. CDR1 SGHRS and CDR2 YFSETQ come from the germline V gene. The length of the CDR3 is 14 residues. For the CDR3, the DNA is TGCGCCAGCACCCCCGGGACAGGGAGGGGTGGCTACACCTTC. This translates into CASTPGTGRGGYTF.

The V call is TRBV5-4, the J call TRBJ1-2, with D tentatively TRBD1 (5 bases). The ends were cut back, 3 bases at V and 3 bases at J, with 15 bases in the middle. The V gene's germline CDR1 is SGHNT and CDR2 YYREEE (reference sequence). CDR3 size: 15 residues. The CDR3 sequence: CASSSAGGTYYGYTF. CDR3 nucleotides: TGTGCCAGCAGCTCGGCGGGGGGTACCTACTATGGCTACACCTTC.

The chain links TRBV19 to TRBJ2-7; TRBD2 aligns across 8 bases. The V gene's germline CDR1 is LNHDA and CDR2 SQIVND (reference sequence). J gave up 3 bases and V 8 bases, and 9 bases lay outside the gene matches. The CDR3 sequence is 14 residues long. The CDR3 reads CASDSGGVGYEQYF. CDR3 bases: TGTGCCAGTGACTCCGGGGGGGTAGGCTACGAGCAGTACTTC.

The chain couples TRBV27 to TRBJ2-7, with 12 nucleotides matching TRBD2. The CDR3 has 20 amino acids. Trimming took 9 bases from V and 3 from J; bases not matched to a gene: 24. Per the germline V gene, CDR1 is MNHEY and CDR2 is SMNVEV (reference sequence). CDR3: CASALVGLAGTNLQGYEQYF. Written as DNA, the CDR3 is TGTGCCAGTGCCCTCGTAGGACTAGCGGGAACAAACCTACAGGGCTACGAGCAGTACTTC.

The CDR3 loop reads CASSTGPGLAGQTQYF. The CDR3 coding sequence is TGCGCCAGCAGCACGGGGCCGGGACTAGCGGGCCAGACCCAGTACTTC. The chain has TRBV5-1 and TRBJ2-5; 12 positions match TRBD2. Germline V gene data show CDR1 as SGHRS and CDR2 as YFSETQ. V was clipped by 4 bases and J by 6 bases; unmatched bases: 10. There are 16 residues in the CDR3.